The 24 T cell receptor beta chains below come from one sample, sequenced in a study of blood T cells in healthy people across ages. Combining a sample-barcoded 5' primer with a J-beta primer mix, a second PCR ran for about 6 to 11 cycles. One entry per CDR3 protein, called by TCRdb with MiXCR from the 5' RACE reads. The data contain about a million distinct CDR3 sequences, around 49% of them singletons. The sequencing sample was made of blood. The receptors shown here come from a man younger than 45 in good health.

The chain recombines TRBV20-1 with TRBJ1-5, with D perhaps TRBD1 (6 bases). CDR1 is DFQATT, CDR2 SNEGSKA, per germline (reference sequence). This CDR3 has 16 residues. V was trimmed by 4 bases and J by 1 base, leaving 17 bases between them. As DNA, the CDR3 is TGCAGTGCTAAGATGGGGGCCCCACACAGCAATCAGCCCCAGCATTTT. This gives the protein CSAKMGAPHSNQPQHF.

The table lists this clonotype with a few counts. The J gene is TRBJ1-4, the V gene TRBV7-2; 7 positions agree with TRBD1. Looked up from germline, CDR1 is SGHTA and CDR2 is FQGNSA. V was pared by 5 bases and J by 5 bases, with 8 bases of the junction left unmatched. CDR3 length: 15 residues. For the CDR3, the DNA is TGTGCCAGCAGCCCAAGGACAGGAAAGAATGAAAAACTGTTTTTT. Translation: CASSPRTGKNEKLFF.

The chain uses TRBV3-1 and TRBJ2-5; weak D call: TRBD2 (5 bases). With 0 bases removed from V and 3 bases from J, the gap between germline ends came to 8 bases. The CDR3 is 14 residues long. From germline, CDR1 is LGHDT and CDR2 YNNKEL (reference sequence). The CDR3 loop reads CASSQDNSEETQYF. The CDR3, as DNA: TGTGCCAGCAGCCAAGATAATAGCGAAGAGACCCAGTACTTC.

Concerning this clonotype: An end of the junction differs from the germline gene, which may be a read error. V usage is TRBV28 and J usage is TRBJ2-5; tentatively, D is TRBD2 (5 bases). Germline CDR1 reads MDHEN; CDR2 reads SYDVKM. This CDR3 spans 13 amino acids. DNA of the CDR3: TGTACCAGCAGTTTAACGGGGAGAGAGACCCAGTACTTC. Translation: CTSSLTGRETQYF.

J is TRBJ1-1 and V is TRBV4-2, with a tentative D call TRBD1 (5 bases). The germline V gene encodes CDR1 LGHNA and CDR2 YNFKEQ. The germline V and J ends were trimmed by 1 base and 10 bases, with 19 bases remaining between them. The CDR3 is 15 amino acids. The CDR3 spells CASSQGALTVGGAFF. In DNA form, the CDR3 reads TGTGCCAGCAGCCAAGGGGCCTTGACAGTGGGGGGAGCTTTCTTT.

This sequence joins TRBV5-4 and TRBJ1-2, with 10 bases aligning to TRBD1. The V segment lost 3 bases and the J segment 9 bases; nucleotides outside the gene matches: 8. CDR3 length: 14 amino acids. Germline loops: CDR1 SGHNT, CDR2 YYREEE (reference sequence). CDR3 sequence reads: CASSYQGQGSRYTF. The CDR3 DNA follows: TGTGCCAGCAGCTATCAGGGACAGGGGTCTCGCTACACCTTC. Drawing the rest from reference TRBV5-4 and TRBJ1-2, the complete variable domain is ETGVTQSPTHLIKTRGQQVTLRCSSQSGHNTVSWYQQALGQGPQFIFQYYREEENGRGNFPPRFSGLQFPNYSSELNVNALELDDSALYLCASSYQGQGSRYTFGSGTRLTVV.

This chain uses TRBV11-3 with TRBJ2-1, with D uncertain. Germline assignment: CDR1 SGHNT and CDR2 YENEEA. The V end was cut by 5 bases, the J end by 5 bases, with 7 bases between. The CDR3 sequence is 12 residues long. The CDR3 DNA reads TGTGCCAGCAGCGGGTGGAACAATGAGCAGTTCTTC. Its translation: CASSGWNNEQFF.

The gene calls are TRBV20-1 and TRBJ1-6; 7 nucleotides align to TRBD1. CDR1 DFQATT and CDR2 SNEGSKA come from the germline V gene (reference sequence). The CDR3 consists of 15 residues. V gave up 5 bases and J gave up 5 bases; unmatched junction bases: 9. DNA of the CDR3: TGCAGTGCTCTAGTATCGGGACAGAATAATTCACCCCTCCACTTT. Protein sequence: CSALVSGQNNSPLHF.

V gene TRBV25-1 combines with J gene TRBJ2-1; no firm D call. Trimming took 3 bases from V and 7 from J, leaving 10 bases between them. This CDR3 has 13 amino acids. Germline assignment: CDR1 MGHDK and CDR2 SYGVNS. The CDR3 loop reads CASSEGPRNEQFF. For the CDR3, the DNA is TGTGCCAGCAGTGAGGGTCCAAGGAATGAGCAGTTCTTC.

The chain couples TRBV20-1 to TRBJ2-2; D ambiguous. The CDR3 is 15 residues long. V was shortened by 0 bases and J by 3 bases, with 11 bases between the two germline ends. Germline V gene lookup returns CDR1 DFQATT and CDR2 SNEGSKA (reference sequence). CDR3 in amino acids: CSARDRPVDTGELFF. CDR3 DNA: TGCAGTGCTAGAGATCGTCCCGTAGACACCGGGGAGCTGTTTTTT.

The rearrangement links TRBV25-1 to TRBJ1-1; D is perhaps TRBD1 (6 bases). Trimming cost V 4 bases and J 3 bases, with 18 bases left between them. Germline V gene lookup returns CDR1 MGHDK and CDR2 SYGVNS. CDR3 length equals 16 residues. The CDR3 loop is CASSAPGVSGHTEAFF. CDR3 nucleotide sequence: TGTGCCAGCAGTGCCCCAGGGGTGAGTGGACACACTGAAGCTTTCTTT.

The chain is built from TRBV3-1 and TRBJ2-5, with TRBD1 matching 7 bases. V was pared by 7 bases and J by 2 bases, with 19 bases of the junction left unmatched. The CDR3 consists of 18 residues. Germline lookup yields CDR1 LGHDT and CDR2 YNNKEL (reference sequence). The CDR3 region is CASKRRGTSSPRQETQYF. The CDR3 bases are TGTGCCAGCAAACGCAGGGGGACGTCAAGTCCTAGGCAAGAGACCCAGTACTTC.

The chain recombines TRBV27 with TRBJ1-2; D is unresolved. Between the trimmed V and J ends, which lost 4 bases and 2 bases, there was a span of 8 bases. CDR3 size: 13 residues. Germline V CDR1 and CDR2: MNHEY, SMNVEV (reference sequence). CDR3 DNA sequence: TGTGCCAGCAGTTGGTCAGGAAACTATGGCTACACCTTC. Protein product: CASSWSGNYGYTF.

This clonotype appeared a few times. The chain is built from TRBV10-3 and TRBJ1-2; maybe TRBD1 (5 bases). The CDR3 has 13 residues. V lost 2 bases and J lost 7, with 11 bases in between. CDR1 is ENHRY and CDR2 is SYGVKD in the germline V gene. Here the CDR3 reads CAISELRGVGYTF. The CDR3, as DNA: TGTGCCATCAGTGAGCTCCGGGGCGTTGGCTACACCTTC.

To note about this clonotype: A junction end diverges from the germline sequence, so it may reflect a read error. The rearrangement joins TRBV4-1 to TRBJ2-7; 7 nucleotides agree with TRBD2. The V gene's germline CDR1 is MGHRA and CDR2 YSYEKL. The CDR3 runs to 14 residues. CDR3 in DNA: TGCGCCAACAGCCAAGCCAGCGGGGTCTACGAGCAGTACTTC. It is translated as CANSQASGVYEQYF.

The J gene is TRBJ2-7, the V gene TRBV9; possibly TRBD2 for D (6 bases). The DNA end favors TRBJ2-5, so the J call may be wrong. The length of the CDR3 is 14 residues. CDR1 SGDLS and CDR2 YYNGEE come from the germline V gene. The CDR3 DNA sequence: TGTGCCAGCAGCGTTGGGAACGGAGGGGAGACCCAGTACTTC. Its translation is CASSVGNGGETQYF.

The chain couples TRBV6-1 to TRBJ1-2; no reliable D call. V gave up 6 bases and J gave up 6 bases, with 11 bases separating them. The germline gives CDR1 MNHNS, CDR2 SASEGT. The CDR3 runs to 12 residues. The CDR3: CASRNPGDGYTF. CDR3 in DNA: TGTGCCAGCAGAAACCCCGGGGATGGCTACACCTTC.

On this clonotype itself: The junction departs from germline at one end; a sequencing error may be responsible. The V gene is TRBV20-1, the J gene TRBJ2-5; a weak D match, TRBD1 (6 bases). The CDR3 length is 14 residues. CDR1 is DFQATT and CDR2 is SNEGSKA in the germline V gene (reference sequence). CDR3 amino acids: CGARGNRAQETQYF. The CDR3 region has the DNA TGCGGTGCTAGGGGAAACAGGGCCCAAGAGACCCAGTACTTC.

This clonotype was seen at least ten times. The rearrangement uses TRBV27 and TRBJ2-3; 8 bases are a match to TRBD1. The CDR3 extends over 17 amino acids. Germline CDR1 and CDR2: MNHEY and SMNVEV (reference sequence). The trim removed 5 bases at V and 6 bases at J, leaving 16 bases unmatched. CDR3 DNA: TGTGCCAGCAGTCCCACCCAGGGGGCTCAAGATTGGGATACGCAGTATTTT. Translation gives CASSPTQGAQDWDTQYF.

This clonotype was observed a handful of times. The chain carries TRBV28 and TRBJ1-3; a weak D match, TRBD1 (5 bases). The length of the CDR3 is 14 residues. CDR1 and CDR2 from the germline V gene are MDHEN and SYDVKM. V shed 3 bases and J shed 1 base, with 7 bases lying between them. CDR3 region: CASSFQGSGNTIYF. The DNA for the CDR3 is TGTGCCAGCAGTTTTCAGGGATCTGGAAACACCATATATTTT.

The DNA for the CDR3 is TGTGCCAGCCGTTTCACAGGACCGTCCTACGAGCAGTACTTC. Amino acid sequence: CASRFTGPSYEQYF. The chain recombines TRBV2 with TRBJ2-7, with TRBD1 as a possible D gene (5 bases). V lost 8 bases to trimming and J lost 1 base, with 15 bases between them. Germline CDR1 reads SNHLY; CDR2 reads FYNNEI. This CDR3 has 14 amino acids. The variable domain in full, completed from reference TRBV2 and TRBJ2-7, reads EPEVTQTPSHQVTQMGQEVILRCVPISNHLYFYWYRQILGQKVEFLVSFYNNEISEKSEIFDDQFSVERPDGSNFTLKIRSTKLEDSAMYFCASRFTGPSYEQYFGPGTRLTVT.

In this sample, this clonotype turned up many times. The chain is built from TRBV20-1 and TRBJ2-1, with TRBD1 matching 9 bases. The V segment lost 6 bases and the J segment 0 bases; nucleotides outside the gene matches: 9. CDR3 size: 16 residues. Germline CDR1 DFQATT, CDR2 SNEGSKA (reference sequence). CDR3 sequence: CSAPDRGMSSYNEQFF. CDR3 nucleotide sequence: TGCAGTGCCCCGGACAGGGGAATGAGCTCCTACAATGAGCAGTTCTTC.

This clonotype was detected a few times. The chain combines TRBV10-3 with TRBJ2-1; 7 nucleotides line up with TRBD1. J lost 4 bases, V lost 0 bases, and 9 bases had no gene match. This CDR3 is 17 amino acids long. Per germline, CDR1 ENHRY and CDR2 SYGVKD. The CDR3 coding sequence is TGTGCCATCAGTGAGTCGGGCGCTGGGACAGAATACAATGAGCAGTTCTTC. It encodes CAISESGAGTEYNEQFF.

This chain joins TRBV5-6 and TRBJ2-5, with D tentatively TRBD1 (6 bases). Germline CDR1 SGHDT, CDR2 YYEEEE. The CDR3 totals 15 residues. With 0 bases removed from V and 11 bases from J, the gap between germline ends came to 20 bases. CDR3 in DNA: TGTGCCAGCAGCTTGGTACAGGGCCCCTACAATGAGCAGTACTTC. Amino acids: CASSLVQGPYNEQYF.